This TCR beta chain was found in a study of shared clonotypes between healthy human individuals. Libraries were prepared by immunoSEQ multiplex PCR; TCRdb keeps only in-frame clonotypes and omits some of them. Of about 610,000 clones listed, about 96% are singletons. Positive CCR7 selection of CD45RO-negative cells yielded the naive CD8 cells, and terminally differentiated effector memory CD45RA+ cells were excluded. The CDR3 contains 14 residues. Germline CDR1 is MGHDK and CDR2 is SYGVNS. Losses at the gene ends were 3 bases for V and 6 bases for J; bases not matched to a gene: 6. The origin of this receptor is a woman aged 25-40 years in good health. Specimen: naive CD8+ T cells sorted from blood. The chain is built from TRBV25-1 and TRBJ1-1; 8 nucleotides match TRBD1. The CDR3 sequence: CASSDTGGVAEAFF. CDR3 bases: TGTGCCAGCAGTGATACAGGGGGGGTTGCTGAAGCTTTCTTT. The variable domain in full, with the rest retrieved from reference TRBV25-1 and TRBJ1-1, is EADIYQTPRYLVIGTGKKITLECSQTMGHDKMYWYQQDPGMELHLIHYSYGVNSTEKGDLSSESTVSRIRTEHFPLTLESARPSHTSQYLCASSDTGGVAEAFFGQGTRLTVV.